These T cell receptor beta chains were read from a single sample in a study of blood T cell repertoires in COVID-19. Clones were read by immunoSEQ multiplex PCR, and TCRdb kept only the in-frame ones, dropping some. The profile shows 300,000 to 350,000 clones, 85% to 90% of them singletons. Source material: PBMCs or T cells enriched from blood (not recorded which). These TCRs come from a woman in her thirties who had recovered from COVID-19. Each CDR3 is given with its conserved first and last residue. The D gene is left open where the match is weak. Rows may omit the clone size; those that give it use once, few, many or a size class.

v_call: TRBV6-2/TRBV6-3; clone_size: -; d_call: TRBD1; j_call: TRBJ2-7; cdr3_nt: TGTGCCAGCAGTGTAGGGACAGACTACGAGCAGTACTTC; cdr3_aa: CASSVGTDYEQYF
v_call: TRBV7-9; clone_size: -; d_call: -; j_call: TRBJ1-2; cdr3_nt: TGTGCCAGCAGCCAGACAGGCTCCTATGGCTACACCTTC; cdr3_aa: CASSQTGSYGYTF
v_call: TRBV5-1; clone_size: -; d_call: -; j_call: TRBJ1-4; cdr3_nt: TGCGCCAGCAGCTTGGATCTAGTTACTGAAAAACTGTTTTTT; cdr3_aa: CASSLDLVTEKLFF
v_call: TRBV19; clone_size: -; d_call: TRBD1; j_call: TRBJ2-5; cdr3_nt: TGTGCCAGTAGTACCGGGACAGATACTCAACAAGAGACCCAGTACTTC; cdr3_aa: CASSTGTDTQQETQYF
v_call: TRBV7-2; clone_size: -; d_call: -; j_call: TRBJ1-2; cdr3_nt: TGTGCCAGCAGCCGCGATAGCGGGTATGGCTACACCTTC; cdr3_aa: CASSRDSGYGYTF
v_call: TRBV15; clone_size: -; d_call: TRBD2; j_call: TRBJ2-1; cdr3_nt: TGTGCCACCAGCAGGGGTCAGACTAGCGGGAGGTACAATGAGCAGTTCTTC; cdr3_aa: CATSRGQTSGRYNEQFF
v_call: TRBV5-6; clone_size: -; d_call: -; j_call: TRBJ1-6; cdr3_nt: TGTGCCAGCAGCCCTCCGGTTTCCTATAATTCACCCCTCCACTTT; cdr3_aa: CASSPPVSYNSPLHF
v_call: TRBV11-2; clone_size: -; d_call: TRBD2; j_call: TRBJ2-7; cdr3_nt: TGTGCCAGCAGCATCCTCGCTAGCGGGAGGGGGTACGAGCAGTACTTC; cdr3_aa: CASSILASGRGYEQYF
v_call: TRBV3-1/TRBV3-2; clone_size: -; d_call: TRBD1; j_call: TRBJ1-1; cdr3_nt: TGTGCCAGCAGCCTAAAAGGTCGGACAGGGGGCGTGGGTGAAGCTTTCTTT; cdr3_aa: CASSLKGRTGGVGEAFF
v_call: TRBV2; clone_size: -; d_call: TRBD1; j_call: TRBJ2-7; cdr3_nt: TGTGCCAGTAATAGCCGGGACAGGGGAAGCGAGCAGTACTTC; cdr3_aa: CASNSRDRGSEQYF
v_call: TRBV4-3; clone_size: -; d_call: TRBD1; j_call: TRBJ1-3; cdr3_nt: TGCGCCAGCAGTGGGGACAGAGGAAACACCATATATTTT; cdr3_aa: CASSGDRGNTIYF
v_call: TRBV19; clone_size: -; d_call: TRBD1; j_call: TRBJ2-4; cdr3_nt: TGTGCCAGTGGGGGCCGCAGGGGGGCCAAAAACATTCAGTACTTC; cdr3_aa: CASGGRRGAKNIQYF
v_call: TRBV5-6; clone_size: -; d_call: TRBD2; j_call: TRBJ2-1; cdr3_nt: TGTGCCAGCAGCTTAGGACTAGAATTGGGCAATGAGCAGTTCTTC; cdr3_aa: CASSLGLELGNEQFF
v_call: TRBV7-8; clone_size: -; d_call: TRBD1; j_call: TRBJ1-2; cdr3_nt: TGTGCCAGCAGCTTGGACCCGGGACAGGGGTTTGGCTACACCTTC; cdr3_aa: CASSLDPGQGFGYTF
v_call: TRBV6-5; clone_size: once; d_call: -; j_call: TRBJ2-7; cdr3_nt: TGTGCCAGCAGTTACTCAAGAGACTACGAGCAGTACTTC; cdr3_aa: CASSYSRDYEQYF
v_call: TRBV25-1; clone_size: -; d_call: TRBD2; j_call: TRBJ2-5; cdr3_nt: TGTGCCAGCAGTGAGGGACTAGCGGGAGGGGAGACCCAGTACTTC; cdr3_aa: CASSEGLAGGETQYF
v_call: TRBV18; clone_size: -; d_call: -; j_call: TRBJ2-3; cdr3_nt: TGTGCCAGCTCACCACCGATAAGCCCCGGCACAGATACGCAGTATTTT; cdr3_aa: CASSPPISPGTDTQYF